This T cell receptor beta chain was captured in a study of siplizumab effects on memory and regulatory T cells. Whole-study findings and limits: On average, nearly 70% of mappable alloreactive CD4+ clones were Treg-derived under siplizumab, against about 25% in controls. Sequences that were alloreactive and traceable to unstimulated CD4+ memory cells were significantly reduced by siplizumab. No more than a minor fraction of alloreactive clones could be traced back to unstimulated subsets. Apparently more diverse than memory cells, naive T cells also seemed major alloresponse contributors.

Comment on this clone: Its antigen is as yet unknown.

Measured with immunoSEQ multiplex PCR; TCRdb has only the in-frame clones, and not every one. This sample has roughly 100,000 clones, with about 93% found just once. The J segment lost 4 bases and the V segment lost 1 base, leaving 2 bases of the junction unmatched. Germline-derived CDR1 and CDR2 are SGHRS and YFSETQ. The CDR3 runs to 14 residues. The chain is built from TRBV5-1 and TRBJ2-3, with 8 nucleotides matching TRBD2. This clonotype originated in a human donor in good health. The sample taken for sequencing was Tregs sorted from blood. The CDR3: CASSLTGGPDTQYF. CDR3 sequence (DNA): TGCGCCAGCAGCTTGACGGGGGGGCCAGATACGCAGTATTTT. The variable domain in full, completed from reference TRBV5-1 and TRBJ2-3, reads KAGVTQTPRYLIKTRGQQVTLSCSPISGHRSVSWYQQTPGQGLQFLFEYFSETQRNKGNFPGRFSGRQFSNSRSEMNVSTLELGDSALYLCASSLTGGPDTQYFGPGTRLTVL.